The subject of this entry is one T cell receptor beta chain. These data originate in a study of cytomegalovirus exposure and HLA in healthy donors. The table came from immunoSEQ multiplex PCR; TCRdb's copy has only in-frame clones and leaves some out. The table includes 200,000 to 300,000 clones, 86% detected once. V dropped 0 bases and J dropped 5 bases, with 7 bases sitting between them. CDR1 is SGHVS, CDR2 FQNEAQ, per germline. The CDR3 has 14 amino acids. The V call is TRBV7-8, the J call TRBJ2-2; tentative D call: TRBD2 (5 bases). The sequenced sample was PBMCs. The sequence was obtained from a woman aged 25 to 39 in good health and CMV-seropositive. The CDR3 sequence is CASSLAGSTGELFF. The CDR3, as DNA: TGTGCCAGCAGCTTAGCAGGGAGTACCGGGGAGCTGTTTTTT. The entire variable domain, with the rest obtained from reference TRBV7-8 and TRBJ2-2, is as follows: GAGVSQSPRYKVAKRGQDVALRCDPISGHVSLFWYQQALGQGPEFLTYFQNEAQLDKSGLPSDRFFAERPEGSVSTLKIQRTQQEDSAVYLCASSLAGSTGELFFGEGSRLTVL.